This TCR beta chain was obtained from a study of T cell responses to AZD1222 COVID-19 vaccine. Whole-study context: The study pooled second doses at about 4 or about 12 weeks.

This clone was found once. Its cognate antigen is unknown. General study results and limits: Only a handful of AZD1222 recipients, several in all, had baseline seropositivity. A mostly white British donor set with more females was recruited, and clonal diversity was possibly underestimated. Recipients of two AZD1222 doses showed rising Spike-specific TCR breadth and depth.

The data were produced by immunoSEQ multiplex PCR, yet TCRdb's version contains in-frame clones alone and is incomplete. The sample includes 95,000 to 110,000 clones, around 90% of them seen just once. This clonotype was obtained from an adult in good health. The sample here was peripheral blood, taken on day 0 of AZD1222 vaccination.

The CDR3 DNA follows: TGTGCCAGCAGCATAAAGACTAGCTCCGGGGAGCTGTTTTTT. It codes for CASSIKTSSGELFF. This chain connects TRBV11-1 to TRBJ2-2; 7 bases fit TRBD2. Germline CDR1 SGHAT, CDR2 FQDESV (reference sequence). This CDR3 is 14 amino acids long. The V segment lost 5 bases and the J segment 6 bases; nucleotides outside the gene matches: 6.